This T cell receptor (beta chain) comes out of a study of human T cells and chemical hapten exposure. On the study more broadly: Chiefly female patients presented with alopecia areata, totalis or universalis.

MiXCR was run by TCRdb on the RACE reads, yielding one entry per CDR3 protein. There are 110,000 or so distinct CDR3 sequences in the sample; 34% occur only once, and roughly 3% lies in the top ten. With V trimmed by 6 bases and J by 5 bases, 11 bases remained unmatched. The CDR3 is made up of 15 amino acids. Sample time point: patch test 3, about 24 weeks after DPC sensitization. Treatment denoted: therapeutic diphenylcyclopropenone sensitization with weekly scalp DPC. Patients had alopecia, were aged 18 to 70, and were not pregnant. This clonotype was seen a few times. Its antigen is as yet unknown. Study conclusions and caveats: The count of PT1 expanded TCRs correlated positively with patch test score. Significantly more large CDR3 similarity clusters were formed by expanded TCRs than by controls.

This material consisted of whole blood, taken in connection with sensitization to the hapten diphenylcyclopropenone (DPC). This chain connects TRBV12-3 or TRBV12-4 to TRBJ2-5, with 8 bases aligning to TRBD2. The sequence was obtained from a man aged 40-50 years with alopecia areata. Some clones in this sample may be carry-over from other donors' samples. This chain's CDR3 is CASRALEGGGETQYF. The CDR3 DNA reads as TGTGCCAGCAGGGCTCTGGAGGGCGGGGGGGAGACCCAGTACTTC.